This T cell receptor (beta chain) comes out of a study of CD8 T cells in Susac syndrome. Background on the study: Patients with Susac syndrome were, at the time of blood collection, therapy-naive, maintained on corticosteroids, or maintained on intravenous immunoglobulin alone.

This CDR3 is 14 amino acids long. CDR1 is KGHDR, CDR2 SFDVKD, per germline. V was pared by 4 bases and J by 3 bases, with 9 bases between. Each Susac syndrome patient had definite or probable disease by recently defined criteria. Negative magnetic isolation gave CD8+ and CD4+ cells; FACS enriched CD8+ TEMRA. When the RNA was reverse transcribed, random hexamers were used with an input of roughly 0.45 to 1 ug. Multiplex immunoSEQ PCR targeted 54 Vbeta and 13 Jbeta TCR beta segments. TCRdb processed the immunoSEQ multiplex PCR reads anew with MiXCR; each CDR3 protein has one entry. Found here are approximately 160,000 distinct CDR3 sequences, more than 95% of them singletons; the top ten hold about 0.12%.

V usage is TRBV24-1 and J usage is TRBJ1-5; D remains unclear. The clonotype was recovered from a human donor with Susac syndrome. What was sequenced was CD4+ T cells from PBMCs. As DNA, the CDR3 is TGTGCCACCAGTGAAGGGCGGCCCAATCAGCCCCAGCATTTT. This gives the protein CATSEGRPNQPQHF.